This T cell receptor beta chain derives from a study of blood T cell repertoires in COVID-19. Study information: Spain, Italy and the United States supplied samples that represented acute and convalescent COVID-19. From T cells, B-cell-depleted T cells, or PBMCs came the material, which was cDNA or gDNA.

The Seattle site enrolled patients during active infection and followed them longitudinally. This clone was seen a few times. V lost 3 bases to trimming and J lost 1 base, with 14 bases between them. CDR1 KGHSH and CDR2 LQKENI come from the germline V gene. CDR3 length: 16 amino acids. Source study methods: For nucleated cells, counts were estimated from reference gene primer amplification. Profiling relied on immunoSEQ multiplex PCR, and the TCRdb table lists in-frame clones only, not all of them. The V and J calls and the clone size are those of that table, but D and trimming were determined from the DNA. In the table there are approximately 440,000 clones, more than 70% of which are singletons.

Sample: peripheral blood. The sequence was collected from a woman aged 45-60 years with COVID-19, enrolled during active disease. The chain recombines TRBV18 with TRBJ2-3; the D gene is possibly TRBD2 (5 bases). CDR3 nucleotides: TGTGCCAGCTCACCCTTCTTCCCGGAGGGCACAGATACGCAGTATTTT. Translated: CASSPFFPEGTDTQYF.